This is a list of T cell receptor beta chains from one sample in a study of beta chain features in type 1 diabetes. TCRdb keeps only in-frame clones here, not all; method: immunoSEQ multiplex PCR. The sample shows 50,000 or so clones, roughly 40% of them seen only once. What was sequenced was stem cell memory CD4+ T cells from blood. The receptors stem from a man between 25 and 39 years old with type 1 diabetes. The CDR3 runs from the conserved cysteine through the conserved F or W. Each record gives: J gene, D gene, V gene, clone size, CDR3 DNA, CDR3 protein. A D gene is named only where the DNA matches it firmly. The size field is filled for only some rows; it gives once, few, many or a size class.

TRBJ2-1 | NA | TRBV7-9 | few | TGTGCCAGCAGCTTAGCGGCGGTACCGATTCTTGAGCAGTTCTTC | CASSLAAVPILEQFF
TRBJ2-7 | NA | TRBV6-6 | NA | TGTGCCAGCAGTTACCTCGGGAAGGGCTACGAGCAGTACTTC | CASSYLGKGYEQYF
TRBJ2-2 | NA | TRBV11-2 | NA | TGTGCCAGCAGCTTAGTCCGGTACACCGGGGAGCTGTTTTTT | CASSLVRYTGELFF
TRBJ2-7 | NA | TRBV10-3 | few | TGTGCCATCAGTGAGTCGTCATCCTACGAGCAGTACTTC | CAISESSSYEQYF
TRBJ2-1 | TRBD1 | TRBV11-3 | NA | TGTGCCAGCAGCCATTGGACCGGGACAGGGGACAATGAGCAGTTCTTC | CASSHWTGTGDNEQFF
TRBJ2-1 | TRBD2 | TRBV9 | NA | TGTGCCAGCCGGCCACTCCTAGCGGGAGGGCCTCCTGAGCAGTTCTTC | CASRPLLAGGPPEQFF
TRBJ2-7 | NA | TRBV5-4 | NA | TGTGCCAGCAGCACGGGCCTCGGAGGTCCCAACCTCAACTACGAGCAGTACTTC | CASSTGLGGPNLNYEQYF
TRBJ1-3 | TRBD1 | TRBV5-5 | once | TGTGCCAGCAGCGCTCGTCAGGGGGCCGGAGGAAACACCATATATTTT | CASSARQGAGGNTIYF
TRBJ2-3 | NA | TRBV6-1 | NA | TGTGCCAGCACAGGGGCTGGGGGCCCAGATACGCAGTATTTT | CASTGAGGPDTQYF
TRBJ2-3 | NA | TRBV2 | NA | TGTGCCAGCAGTGAAGTGTTATCAGATACGCAGTATTTT | CASSEVLSDTQYF
TRBJ2-1 | NA | TRBV11-2 | NA | TGTGCCAGCAGCTTAGGGTGGACTAATGAGCAGTTCTTC | CASSLGWTNEQFF
TRBJ2-1 | TRBD2 | TRBV7-2 | NA | TGTGCCAGCAGCTTAAGTAGCGGGGGGTACTCCTACAATGAGCAGTTCTTC | CASSLSSGGYSYNEQFF
TRBJ1-2 | NA | TRBV28 | NA | TGTGCCAGCAGTTTAAGCAGGGTTAACTATGGCTACACCTTC | CASSLSRVNYGYTF
TRBJ2-2 | TRBD1 | TRBV7-9 | NA | TGTGCCAGCAGCTGGGGGACAGGCAACACCGGGGAGCTGTTTTTT | CASSWGTGNTGELFF
TRBJ1-1 | NA | TRBV29-1 | NA | TGCAGCGTTGGGCGACCAGGGCAGACTGAAGCTTTCTTT | CSVGRPGQTEAFF
TRBJ2-4 | TRBD2 | TRBV4-2 | NA | TGTGCCAGCAGCCAAGCCGGGACTAGCCGCGCGTCTAGAAACATTCAGTACTTC | CASSQAGTSRASRNIQYF
TRBJ2-1 | TRBD2 | TRBV19 | once | TGTGCCAGTACGTACACTAGCGGGAGAGGCAATGAGCAGTTCTTC | CASTYTSGRGNEQFF
TRBJ1-1 | NA | TRBV14 | NA | TGTGCCAGCAGCCGGGAGGATTATCGTCTAGATCTAACTTTCTTT | CASSREDYRLDLTFF
TRBJ1-5 | TRBD1 | TRBV18 | NA | TGTGCCAGCTCCCAAAGTACCGGGACAGGGGAAGGTCAGCCCCAGCATTTT | CASSQSTGTGEGQPQHF
TRBJ2-6 | TRBD1 | TRBV11-1 | NA | TGTGCCAGCAGCTACCACGCCGGGACAGGGAGCTTTGGGGCCAACGTCCTGACTTTC | CASSYHAGTGSFGANVLTF
TRBJ1-1 | NA | TRBV2 | NA | TGTGCCAGCACACGGGATACGAACACTGAAGCTTTCTTT | CASTRDTNTEAFF
TRBJ2-5 | NA | TRBV2 | NA | TGTGCCACCCTAGGAGCGGATATGAAGACCCAGTACTTC | CATLGADMKTQYF
TRBJ2-1 | TRBD2 | TRBV27 | few | TGTGCCAGCAGTTTATGGCGAGTAGCGGGAGTCTACAATGAGCAGTTCTTC | CASSLWRVAGVYNEQFF
TRBJ2-7 | NA | TRBV27 | NA | TGTGCCAGCAGTCCTAGGACTGAAAGCTACGAGCAGTACTTC | CASSPRTESYEQYF
TRBJ2-3 | NA | TRBV5-1 | NA | TGCGCCAGCAGCTTGACAGGGTGGGATACGCAGTATTTT | CASSLTGWDTQYF